These 22 T cell receptor beta chains originate from one sample sequenced in a study of control samples from healthy donors and cancer patients. Profiled with immunoSEQ multiplex PCR; TCRdb holds only in-frame clones, not every one. The data show over 200,000 clones, about 80% seen once. The sequenced sample was PBMCs. These receptors were collected from a woman aged 55-69 years with lung cancer.

The V and J genes are TRBV7-9 and TRBJ1-2; 7 nucleotides align to TRBD1. Germline assignment: CDR1 SEHNR and CDR2 FQNEAQ (reference sequence). This CDR3 contains 14 residues. Trimming removed 5 bases from V and 7 bases from J; junction bases left unmatched: 10. This CDR3 reads CASSAQGIDSGYTF. The CDR3, as DNA: TGTGCCAGCAGCGCACAGGGGATTGATTCTGGCTACACCTTC. Combining the CDR3 with reference TRBV7-9 and TRBJ1-2 gives the whole variable domain DTGVSQNPRHKITKRGQNVTFRCDPISEHNRLYWYRQTLGQGPEFLTYFQNEAQLEKSRLLSDRFSAERPKGSFSTLEIQRTEQGDSAMYLCASSAQGIDSGYTFGSGTRLTVV.

This chain joins TRBV19 and TRBJ2-1; 12 bases are a match to TRBD2. With 6 bases clipped from V and 9 bases from J, the junction kept 9 bases outside the gene matches. Germline-derived CDR1 and CDR2 are LNHDA and SQIVND (reference sequence). CDR3 length: 15 amino acids. The CDR3 DNA reads as TGTGCCAGTAGCCCACCTAGCGGGAGGGCCACTGAGCAGTTCTTC. Translating gives CASSPPSGRATEQFF.

The chain carries TRBV15 and TRBJ1-1; D might be TRBD1 (5 bases). The CDR3 is made up of 13 amino acids. Germline V gene sequence: CDR1 LNHNV, CDR2 YYDKDF (reference sequence). V gave up 0 bases and J gave up 11 bases, with 13 bases separating them. CDR3 in amino acids: CATSREPRGVAFF. The DNA of the CDR3 is TGTGCCACCAGCAGAGAGCCCCGGGGGGTGGCTTTCTTT.

The V call is TRBV7-3, the J call TRBJ2-3; the match to TRBD2 covers 13 bases. Germline CDR1 and CDR2: SGHTA and FQGTGA. Unmatched junction bases numbered 5, after V lost 5 bases and J lost 6 bases. The CDR3 covers 15 residues. The CDR3, as DNA: TGTGCCAGCAGCCACGGGACTAGCGGGGCGGATACGCAGTATTTT. It encodes CASSHGTSGADTQYF. The full variable domain, rest sourced from reference TRBV7-3 and TRBJ2-3, is GAGVSQTPSNKVTEKGKYVELRCDPISGHTALYWYRQSLGQGPEFLIYFQGTGAADDSGLPNDRFFAVRPEGSVSTLKIQRTERGDSAVYLCASSHGTSGADTQYFGPGTRLTVL.

J is TRBJ2-1 and V is TRBV3-1 (or the pseudogene TRBV3-2); D is ambiguous. V was trimmed by 0 bases and J by 7 bases, leaving 13 bases between them. The V gene's germline CDR1 is LGHDT and CDR2 YNNKEL (reference sequence). The CDR3 is 15 residues long. The CDR3: CASSQDDSNQNEQFF. The CDR3 DNA is TGTGCCAGCAGCCAAGATGACTCAAACCAAAATGAGCAGTTCTTC.

V is TRBV28 and J is TRBJ2-2; D gene uncertain. The V end lost 3 bases, the J end lost 2 bases, and 4 bases lay between the germline ends. This CDR3 has 13 residues. The germline gives CDR1 MDHEN, CDR2 SYDVKM. As DNA, the CDR3 is TGTGCCAGCAGTTTTGTAAACACCGGGGAGCTGTTTTTT. This translates into CASSFVNTGELFF.

This clone occurred a few times. This CDR3 reads CASSSQRGAIETQYF. In DNA, the CDR3 is TGTGCCAGTAGTTCCCAGCGGGGGGCGATAGAGACCCAGTACTTC. V and J are TRBV19 and TRBJ2-5, with 9 bases that match TRBD2. This CDR3 is 15 amino acids long. Trimming at V came to 5 bases and at J to 4 bases, leaving 8 bases not matched to a gene. CDR1 LNHDA and CDR2 SQIVND come from the germline V gene (reference sequence). The entire variable domain, with the rest obtained from reference TRBV19 and TRBJ2-5, is as follows: DGGITQSPKYLFRKEGQNVTLSCEQNLNHDAMYWYRQDPGQGLRLIYYSQIVNDFQKGDIAEGYSVSREKKESFPLTVTSAQKNPTAFYLCASSSQRGAIETQYFGPGTRLLVL.

The V call is TRBV18, the J call TRBJ2-2; D is unresolved. From germline, CDR1 is KGHSH and CDR2 LQKENI. The V and J ends lost 4 bases and 2 bases respectively, with 5 bases between them. The CDR3 extends over 13 amino acids. As DNA, the CDR3 is TGTGCCAGCTCACAACAAAACACCGGGGAGCTGTTTTTT. Protein sequence: CASSQQNTGELFF.

The V call is TRBV15, the J call TRBJ2-1; perhaps TRBD2 as D (5 bases). This CDR3 comprises 13 residues. V was cut by 5 bases and J by 8 bases, with 13 bases left in between. CDR1 and CDR2 (germline): LNHNV, YYDKDF (reference sequence). The CDR3 DNA sequence: TGTGCCACCAGCGGACTCACTTATGATGAGCAGTTCTTC. Protein: CATSGLTYDEQFF.

The chain uses TRBV18 and TRBJ2-7; D is uncertain. The germline gives CDR1 KGHSH, CDR2 LQKENI. Trimming removed 0 bases from V and 0 bases from J, with 6 bases in between. The CDR3 extends over 14 amino acids. CDR3 coding DNA: TGTGCCAGCTCACCACCCGAGAGCTCCTACGAGCAGTACTTC. It specifies CASSPPESSYEQYF.

The CDR3 DNA is TGCGCCAGCAGCCAAGGGACATCGCCAGATACGCAGTATTTT. Translation: CASSQGTSPDTQYF. This chain uses TRBV5-1 with TRBJ2-3; D possibly corresponds to TRBD1 (6 bases). The CDR3 consists of 14 residues. The V gene lost 4 bases and the J gene lost 4 bases, with 13 bases spanning the gap. Germline V lookup: CDR1 SGHRS, CDR2 YFSETQ.

This rearrangement joins TRBV7-2 to TRBJ1-1; D may be TRBD1 (5 bases). Trimming removed 5 bases from V and 10 bases from J, with 11 bases in between. The CDR3 extends over 11 amino acids. In germline, CDR1 is SGHTA, CDR2 FQGNSA. CDR3: CASSGEGTAFF. CDR3 DNA: TGTGCCAGCAGCGGGGAGGGGACAGCTTTCTTT.

In its sample, this clone was seen a few times. The genes are TRBV21-1 and TRBJ1-1. TRBV21-1 is a pseudogene segment. This CDR3 contains 18 residues. CDR3 in amino acids: CASSKICRLRGWNTEAFF. The DNA for the CDR3 is TGTGCCAGCAGCAAGATCTGTAGGCTCCGCGGTTGGAACACTGAAGCTTTCTTT.

V usage is TRBV2 and J usage is TRBJ2-7; 14 nucleotides match TRBD2. Per germline, CDR1 SNHLY and CDR2 FYNNEI. CDR3 length: 20 residues. V lost 2 bases and J lost 2; bases outside the gene matches: 14. The CDR3 sequence: CASSEYISGLAGGTTYEQYF. The CDR3 DNA follows: TGTGCCAGCAGTGAATATATCAGCGGACTAGCGGGGGGAACTACCTACGAGCAGTACTTC. Looking up the rest from reference TRBV2 and TRBJ2-7 gives the full variable domain: EPEVTQTPSHQVTQMGQEVILRCVPISNHLYFYWYRQILGQKVEFLVSFYNNEISEKSEIFDDQFSVERPDGSNFTLKIRSTKLEDSAMYFCASSEYISGLAGGTTYEQYFGPGTRLTVT.

This clone was counted a few times. This chain connects TRBV18 to TRBJ1-3; D unclear. Looked up from germline, CDR1 is KGHSH and CDR2 is LQKENI. Trimming took off 1 base at V and 0 bases at J, with 7 bases between the two ends. This CDR3 region has 15 residues. Here the CDR3 reads CASSPQRVSGNTIYF. Here the CDR3 DNA reads TGTGCCAGCTCACCACAAAGGGTCTCTGGAAACACCATATATTTT.

This clone has a handful of counts. The V and J genes are TRBV28 and TRBJ2-7; D is unresolved. The CDR3 spans 11 residues. V was cut by 6 bases and J by 3 bases, with 6 bases left in between. Germline CDR1 and CDR2: MDHEN and SYDVKM. CDR3 nucleotide sequence: TGTGCCAGCAGGGGGTTCTACGAGCAGTACTTC. This encodes CASRGFYEQYF.

This clone appeared once. This chain uses TRBV2 with TRBJ1-2; D gene ambiguous. Looked up from germline, CDR1 is SNHLY and CDR2 is FYNNEI. The CDR3 sequence is 14 residues long. Trimming took off 2 bases at V and 4 bases at J, with 11 bases between the two ends. The CDR3 protein is CASSESPVSYGYTF. CDR3 coding DNA: TGTGCCAGCAGTGAATCCCCAGTCTCCTATGGCTACACCTTC.

This clone was observed a single time. The chain couples TRBV9 to TRBJ2-2; TRBD1 agrees at 9 bases. Unmatched junction bases numbered 5, after V lost 3 bases and J lost 2 bases. This CDR3 contains 16 residues. The germline V gene has CDR1 SGDLS and CDR2 YYNGEE. CDR3 sequence (DNA): TGTGCCAGCAGCGCGGGACAGGGAATAAACACCGGGGAGCTGTTTTTT. It translates to CASSAGQGINTGELFF.

This chain links TRBV19 with TRBJ1-2; possibly TRBD1 for D (5 bases). CDR1 LNHDA and CDR2 SQIVND come from the germline V gene (reference sequence). V gave up 3 bases and J gave up 3 bases, with 8 bases separating them. This CDR3 spans 13 amino acids. DNA of the CDR3: TGTGCCAGTAGTATCGGGGCAGACTATGGCTACACCTTC. It encodes CASSIGADYGYTF.

As DNA, the CDR3 is TGTGCCAGCAGCCGTGGGACGGTAAGCTCCTACGAGCAGTACTTC. Protein product: CASSRGTVSSYEQYF. The chain employs TRBV11-1 and TRBJ2-7; D could derive from TRBD1 or TRBD2 (5 bases each). The CDR3 extends over 15 amino acids. V gave up 5 bases and J gave up 0 bases, with 14 bases separating them. In germline, CDR1 is SGHAT, CDR2 FQDESV (reference sequence).

Here the CDR3 DNA reads TGTGCCAGCAGCGTAGCTGGAACCAACACTGAAGCTTTCTTT. Translated, it gives CASSVAGTNTEAFF. The chain links TRBV9 to TRBJ1-1; D is undetermined. V lost 0 bases to trimming and J lost 2 bases, with 8 bases between them. The germline CDR1 and CDR2 sequences are SGDLS and YYNGEE. The CDR3 loop spans 14 amino acids.

The chain uses TRBV19 and TRBJ2-5; a possible D gene is TRBD2 (5 bases). The V gene lost 7 bases and the J gene lost 5 bases, with 14 bases spanning the gap. Germline CDR1 LNHDA, CDR2 SQIVND (reference sequence). This CDR3 has 13 residues. CDR3 in amino acids: CASNKPPGETQYF. The CDR3, as DNA: TGTGCCAGTAACAAGCCGCCGGGGGAGACCCAGTACTTC. The complete variable domain, with remaining parts taken from reference TRBV19 and TRBJ2-5, reads DGGITQSPKYLFRKEGQNVTLSCEQNLNHDAMYWYRQDPGQGLRLIYYSQIVNDFQKGDIAEGYSVSREKKESFPLTVTSAQKNPTAFYLCASNKPPGETQYFGPGTRLLVL.